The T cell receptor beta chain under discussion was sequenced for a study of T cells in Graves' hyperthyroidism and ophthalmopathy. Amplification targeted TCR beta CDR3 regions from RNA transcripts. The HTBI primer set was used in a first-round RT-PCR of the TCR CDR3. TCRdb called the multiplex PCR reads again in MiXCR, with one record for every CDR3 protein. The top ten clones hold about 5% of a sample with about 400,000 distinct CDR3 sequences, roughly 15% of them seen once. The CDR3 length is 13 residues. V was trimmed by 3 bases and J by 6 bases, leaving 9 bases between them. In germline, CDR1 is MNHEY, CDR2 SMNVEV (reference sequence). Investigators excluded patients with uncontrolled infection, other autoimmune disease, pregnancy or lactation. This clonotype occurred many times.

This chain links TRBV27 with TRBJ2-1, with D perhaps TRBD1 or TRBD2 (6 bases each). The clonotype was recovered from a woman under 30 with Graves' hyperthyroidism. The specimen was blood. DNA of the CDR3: TGTGCCAGCAGTTTCAGGGGAGGCAATGAGCAGTTCTTC. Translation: CASSFRGGNEQFF.